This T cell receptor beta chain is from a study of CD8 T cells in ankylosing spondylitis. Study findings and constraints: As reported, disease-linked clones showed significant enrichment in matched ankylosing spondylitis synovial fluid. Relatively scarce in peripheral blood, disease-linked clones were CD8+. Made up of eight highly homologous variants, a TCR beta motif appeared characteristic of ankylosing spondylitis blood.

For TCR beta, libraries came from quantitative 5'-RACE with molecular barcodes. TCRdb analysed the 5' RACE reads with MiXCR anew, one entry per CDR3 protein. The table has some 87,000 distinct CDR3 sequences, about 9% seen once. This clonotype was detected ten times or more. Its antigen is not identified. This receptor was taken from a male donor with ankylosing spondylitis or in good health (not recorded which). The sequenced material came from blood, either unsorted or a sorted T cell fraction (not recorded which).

CDR3 nucleotides: TGTGCCAGCAGTCCTTCTCTGACTGGAACCTACGAGCAGTACTTC. Protein sequence: CASSPSLTGTYEQYF. V and J are TRBV6-2 or TRBV6-3 and TRBJ2-7; D not resolved. This CDR3 is built from 15 residues. In germline, CDR1 is MNHEY, CDR2 SVGEGT. V lost 5 bases and J lost 2, with 16 bases in between.